Each of the 8 T cell receptor beta chains below was sequenced from the same sample in a study of cytotoxic CD8 clonotypes in ibrutinib-treated CLL. Clones were read by immunoSEQ multiplex PCR, and TCRdb kept only the in-frame ones, dropping some. The data hold over 250,000 clones, with around 77% observed a single time. Material: PBMCs, obtained at disease progression, from a patient treated with ibrutinib. Receptors originate from a human donor with chronic lymphocytic leukemia.

The V and J genes are TRBV9 and TRBJ2-2; TRBD2 matches 9 bases. The CDR3 length is 14 residues. Unmatched junction bases numbered 6, after V lost 4 bases and J lost 8 bases. CDR1 is SGDLS, CDR2 YYNGEE, per germline. For the CDR3, the DNA is TGTGCCAGCAGCATCGGGACTAGCCCTGGGGAGCTGTTTTTT. It encodes CASSIGTSPGELFF.

The genes are TRBV15 and TRBJ2-5, with D maybe TRBD2 (6 bases). Trimming removed 0 bases at V and 1 base at J, with 9 bases between. This CDR3 has 15 amino acids. Germline loops: CDR1 LNHNV, CDR2 YYDKDF (reference sequence). This CDR3 reads CATSREGGSQETQYF. In DNA form, the CDR3 reads TGTGCCACCAGCAGAGAGGGGGGAAGCCAAGAGACCCAGTACTTC.

The rearrangement joins TRBV18 to TRBJ2-1; TRBD2 agrees at 7 bases. V shed 3 bases, J shed 1 base, and the junction held 9 bases outside the gene matches. Germline CDR1 and CDR2: KGHSH and LQKENI. This CDR3 region has 17 residues. The CDR3 loop is CASSPAVWTSSYNEQFF. Here the CDR3 DNA reads TGTGCCAGCTCACCGGCAGTGTGGACTAGTTCCTACAATGAGCAGTTCTTC.

The gene calls are TRBV6-1 and TRBJ1-1; D is ambiguous. V lost 4 bases, J lost 6 bases, and 15 bases lay in between. Looked up from germline, CDR1 is MNHNS and CDR2 is SASEGT. CDR3 length equals 14 residues. The CDR3 DNA sequence: TGTGCCAGCAGTGGTCCCACCAAACGGGCTGAAGCTTTCTTT. Protein product: CASSGPTKRAEAFF.

This clone has a single count. CDR3 nucleotides: TGTGCCAGCAGAGCGGGTAGCTCCTACGAGCAGTACTTC. Translation gives CASRAGSSYEQYF. The V call is TRBV2, the J call TRBJ2-7, with a possible D match to TRBD2 (6 bases). Trimming removed 6 bases at V and 0 bases at J, with 9 bases between. The CDR3 consists of 13 residues. Germline V gene lookup returns CDR1 SNHLY and CDR2 FYNNEI.

The chain links TRBV9 to TRBJ2-7, with 8 bases aligning to TRBD2. The CDR3 loop spans 16 amino acids. Germline V gene sequence: CDR1 SGDLS, CDR2 YYNGEE. J was trimmed by 0 bases and V by 2 bases; bases with no gene match: 7. The CDR3 DNA follows: TGTGCCAGCAGCGTGGGGGCGGGAGGCGTCTCCTACGAGCAGTACTTC. Amino acid sequence: CASSVGAGGVSYEQYF. Looking up the rest from reference TRBV9 and TRBJ2-7 gives the full variable domain: DSGVTQTPKHLITATGQRVTLRCSPRSGDLSVYWYQQSLDQGLQFLIQYYNGEERAKGNILERFSAQQFPDLHSELNLSSLELGDSALYFCASSVGAGGVSYEQYFGPGTRLTVT.

The chain couples TRBV10-3 to TRBJ1-2; D gene ambiguous. CDR1 ENHRY and CDR2 SYGVKD come from the germline V gene. Trimming stripped 2 bases from V and 3 bases from J, with 4 bases between. CDR3 length: 12 amino acids. CDR3 nucleotides: TGTGCCATCAGTGAGACAGACTATGGCTACACCTTC. Its protein product is CAISETDYGYTF.

V and J are TRBV6-4 and TRBJ2-2; weak D call: TRBD1 (5 bases). V was pared by 6 bases and J by 2 bases, with 10 bases between. The CDR3 runs to 14 residues. The germline V gene has CDR1 MRHNA and CDR2 SNTAGT. CDR3 loop: CASRGQPNTGELFF. In DNA form, the CDR3 reads TGTGCCAGCAGAGGACAACCTAACACCGGGGAGCTGTTTTTT.